This TCR beta chain stems from a study of blood T cell repertoires in COVID-19 (dated by TCRdb to the early 2020s). As for the study more broadly: Samples from collaborators originated in the United States, Italy and Spain and spanned both the acute and convalescent phases of COVID-19. The material from the prospective study consisted of cDNA or gDNA derived from T cells, B-cell-depleted T cells, or PBMCs. Subjects who had been exposed to COVID-19, were actively infected with it, or had recovered from it provided the deeply sampled blood TCRbeta repertoires that made up the dataset. The repertoires were released in a freely available public database meant as a resource for research on the immune response to SARS-CoV-2. Samples were obtained from the ongoing ImmuneRACE study (first 160 participants) and from 1,254 subjects provided by 6 global collaborators. The sample metadata nearly always contained a de-identified subject ID, COVID-19 status, age in years and sex. Where HLA class I and class II types were available, the types were taken from metadata supplied by the sample provider, not from assay-based typing. Overall results and qualifications from the work: How much clinical and demographic metadata was included differed by source and by participant, and the metadata was provided uncurated.

TCRbeta CDR3 regions were amplified from genomic DNA using the immunoSEQ Assay, a bias-controlled multiplex PCR. The paper's data handling went like this. The number of nucleated cells in each sample was estimated by amplification of reference gene primers within the assay. To quantify the absolute abundance of each unique TCRbeta CDR3 rearrangement, sequence reads were collapsed and filtered. For each sample, productive Simpson clonality was calculated as the square root of Simpson's diversity index over productive rearrangements. What TCRdb holds here is the immuneACCESS table cut down to in-frame rearrangements. Part of the clones is not present; checked against another copy, under half of the missing clones reflect an unresolved V gene, and the others are unexplained. D and trimming were read from the DNA, whereas the V and J calls and clone size are those reported in that table. The sample table holds around 130,000 clones, of which about 86% were seen once. The biggest ten clones account for about 2.3% of the sample.

Taken from cysteine to phenylalanine, the CDR3 has 15 residues. The DNA shown is the 45-base CDR3, in frame from base 1. V drops 2 bases and J drops 5 bases, leaving 14 bases in between. Looking up the germline V gene yields CDR1 KGHSH and CDR2 LQKENI. This clone occurred once. Its cognate antigen has yet to be identified. The input lacks base qualities; no much larger clone sits a single base away. In the prospective study, participants were about 18 to 100 years old, resided in 24 geographic areas of the United States, and were enrolled through a virtual design. In the prospective study, cohorts were assigned on the basis of participant-reported clinical history obtained from a screening survey and a study questionnaire. In the prospective study, mobile phlebotomists collected whole blood, serum and a nasopharyngeal or oropharyngeal swab from each participant. Prospective study participants could optionally give additional blood draws and questionnaires over an approximately 2-month period. Blood samples from the prospective study were shipped frozen or at room temperature prior to DNA extraction.

Source material: PBMCs or T cells enriched from blood (not recorded which). The V and J segments used are TRBV18 and TRBJ2-3; the D region possibly corresponds to TRBD1 (7 bases align). The clonotype was recovered from a middle-aged man with acute COVID-19. CDR3 protein: CASSPRGQGGDTQYF. The sequenced DNA is TGTGCCAGCTCACCAAGGGGCCAGGGGGGAGATACGCAGTATTTT.